The 18 T cell receptor beta chains given below trace back to one sample, sequenced in a study of technical replicates of blood from several donors. Using immunoSEQ multiplex PCR, the repertoire was profiled, and TCRdb retains in-frame clones only, with some absent. The table lists tens of thousands of clones, nearly 99% of them singletons, with around 0.22% in the top ten. The specimen was T cells isolated from PBMCs. These receptors were obtained from a human donor in good health.

The rearrangement uses TRBV7-9 and TRBJ1-1, with D uncertain. Germline CDR1 reads SEHNR; CDR2 reads FQNEAQ (reference sequence). This CDR3 has 15 amino acids. Trimming took off 5 bases at V and 1 base at J, with 14 bases between the two ends. CDR3: CASSPDGSENTEAFF. CDR3 nucleotides: TGTGCCAGCAGCCCTGATGGGAGCGAGAACACTGAAGCTTTCTTT.

The V call is TRBV6-1, the J call TRBJ2-2, with TRBD1 identical over 7 bases. V shed 6 bases and J 2 bases; nucleotides not matched to a gene: 6. This CDR3 region has 15 residues. Germline assignment: CDR1 MNHNS and CDR2 SASEGT. The CDR3 is CASSVNRGNTGELFF. The CDR3 DNA follows: TGTGCCAGCAGCGTAAACAGGGGTAACACCGGGGAGCTGTTTTTT.

This clone appeared once. The chain couples TRBV9 to TRBJ2-1, with 7 bases fitting TRBD2. Germline V lookup: CDR1 SGDLS, CDR2 YYNGEE. V dropped 1 base and J dropped 2; count of bases not matched to a gene: 3. This CDR3 is built from 15 residues. The CDR3 loop reads CASSVLTSAYNEQFF. The CDR3 bases are TGTGCCAGCAGCGTACTAACTAGCGCCTACAATGAGCAGTTCTTC.

The chain recombines TRBV15 with TRBJ2-7; 10 nucleotides align to TRBD1. The length of the CDR3 is 15 residues. V dropped 1 base and J dropped 5; count of bases not matched to a gene: 5. CDR1 and CDR2 (germline): LNHNV, YYDKDF (reference sequence). CDR3 in DNA: TGTGCCACCAGCAGAGGTGAGACAGGGGGCGACGAGCAGTACTTC. Translation: CATSRGETGGDEQYF.

The rearrangement joins TRBV27 to TRBJ1-1; D is perhaps TRBD1 (6 bases). V shed 2 bases and J shed 5 bases, with 9 bases lying between them. The CDR3 runs 13 residues. Germline CDR1 and CDR2: MNHEY and SMNVEV (reference sequence). The CDR3 spells CASSLDRWTEAFF. The CDR3 region has the DNA TGTGCCAGCAGTTTAGACAGGTGGACTGAAGCTTTCTTT.

The chain employs TRBV2 and TRBJ1-1; D not resolved. Germline CDR1 SNHLY, CDR2 FYNNEI. The ends were cut back, 6 bases at V and 4 bases at J, with 18 bases in the middle. CDR3 length equals 15 residues. CDR3: CASSSWRRESTEAFF. CDR3 bases: TGTGCCAGCAGCTCCTGGAGGAGGGAGTCCACTGAAGCTTTCTTT.

J is TRBJ2-7 and V is TRBV6-1; 9 positions agree with TRBD1. V shed 0 bases, J shed 6 bases, and the junction held 12 bases outside the gene matches. The CDR3 has 17 residues. Germline assignment: CDR1 MNHNS and CDR2 SASEGT. Here the CDR3 DNA reads TGTGCCAGCAGTGAAGCCGGGGACAGGGAACTCATACGCGAGCAGTACTTC. Protein product: CASSEAGDRELIREQYF.

The V gene is TRBV27, the J gene TRBJ2-7; D ambiguous. The CDR3 totals 14 residues. V was cut by 7 bases and J by 2 bases, with 15 bases left in between. Germline values: CDR1 MNHEY, CDR2 SMNVEV (reference sequence). Written as DNA, the CDR3 is TGTGCCAGCATGTCATTAGCCGGCCCCTACGAGCAGTACTTC. Translated, it gives CASMSLAGPYEQYF.

The chain couples TRBV11-2 to TRBJ1-5; D is undetermined. Trimming pared 3 bases from V and 7 bases from J, leaving 10 bases between. Germline V gives CDR1 SGHAT, CDR2 FQNNGV. The CDR3 totals 13 residues. In nucleotides, the CDR3 is TGTGCCAGCAGCTTGTTCGGGGAGCAGCCCCAGCATTTT. Amino acid sequence: CASSLFGEQPQHF.

The V call is TRBV4-2, the J call TRBJ2-1; 8 bases align to TRBD2. V lost 5 bases to trimming and J lost 0 bases; unmatched junction nucleotides: 3. Germline assignment: CDR1 LGHNA and CDR2 YNFKEQ. CDR3 length: 15 residues. DNA of the CDR3: TGTGCCAGCAGCACGAGCGGGAGCTCCTACAATGAGCAGTTCTTC. This gives the protein CASSTSGSSYNEQFF.

V gene TRBV5-6 combines with J gene TRBJ1-1; D remains unclear. Germline values: CDR1 SGHDT, CDR2 YYEEEE. This CDR3 comprises 13 residues. Between the trimmed V and J ends, which lost 1 base and 1 base, there was a span of 5 bases. The CDR3 reads CASSLPSNTEAFF. The CDR3 DNA is TGTGCCAGCAGCTTGCCATCGAACACTGAAGCTTTCTTT.

The chain joins TRBV5-1 to TRBJ2-1; D is perhaps TRBD1 (6 bases). V shed 4 bases and J shed 5 bases, with 10 bases lying between them. From germline, CDR1 is SGHRS and CDR2 YFSETQ. CDR3 length equals 13 residues. The CDR3: CASSQGTNNEQFF. CDR3 in DNA: TGCGCCAGCAGCCAGGGGACAAACAATGAGCAGTTCTTC. The full variable domain, completed using reference TRBV5-1 and TRBJ2-1, is KAGVTQTPRYLIKTRGQQVTLSCSPISGHRSVSWYQQTPGQGLQFLFEYFSETQRNKGNFPGRFSGRQFSNSRSEMNVSTLELGDSALYLCASSQGTNNEQFFGPGTRLTVL.

This chain joins TRBV6-1 and TRBJ2-7, with TRBD1 matching over 9 bases. Trimming cost V 6 bases and J 2 bases; bases outside gene matches: 8. This CDR3 is 15 amino acids long. CDR1 MNHNS and CDR2 SASEGT come from the germline V gene. CDR3 DNA: TGTGCCAGCAGGGGACCCGGGACAGGGACCTACGAGCAGTACTTC. Encoded protein: CASRGPGTGTYEQYF.

J is TRBJ2-1 and V is TRBV11-3, with 7 positions matching TRBD1. Germline values: CDR1 SGHNT, CDR2 YENEEA. CDR3 length equals 16 residues. Germline trimming cut 5 bases from V and 4 bases from J; bases unmatched to any gene: 11. The DNA for the CDR3 is TGTGCCAGCAGCCCCCGGACAGGCCAGGGGTACAATGAGCAGTTCTTC. Amino acids: CASSPRTGQGYNEQFF.

The V and J genes are TRBV6-5 and TRBJ1-4; D is perhaps TRBD1 (6 bases). The CDR3 has 15 amino acids. Trimming left V 6 bases short and J 7 bases short, with 18 bases between. Germline assignment: CDR1 MNHEY and CDR2 SVGAGI. DNA for the CDR3: TGTGCCAGCAGACCTCCGGGACACCTTAGTGAAAAACTGTTTTTT. This codes for CASRPPGHLSEKLFF.

The V and J genes are TRBV9 and TRBJ1-1; weak D call: TRBD1 (6 bases). Between the trimmed V and J ends, which lost 3 bases and 10 bases, there was a span of 10 bases. Germline CDR1 SGDLS, CDR2 YYNGEE. The CDR3 extends over 11 amino acids. The chain's CDR3 is CASSAPTGAFF. As DNA, the CDR3 is TGTGCCAGCAGCGCGCCGACAGGAGCTTTCTTT.

The V call is TRBV7-6, the J call TRBJ2-1, with 13 bases that match TRBD2. CDR1 and CDR2 (germline): SGHVS, FNYEAQ. The CDR3 is 17 amino acids. V lost 5 bases, J lost 9 bases, and 13 bases stayed unmatched. The chain's CDR3 is CASSAGLAGIWEIEQFF. In nucleotides, the CDR3 is TGTGCCAGCAGCGCGGGACTAGCGGGGATATGGGAGATTGAGCAGTTCTTC.

The V gene is TRBV7-2, the J gene TRBJ1-5, with a possible D match to TRBD1 (5 bases). Trimming removed 5 bases from V and 5 bases from J, with 10 bases in between. This CDR3 is built from 13 residues. Germline CDR1 is SGHTA and CDR2 is FQGNSA. CDR3 DNA sequence: TGTGCCAGCAGCCGTGACAGCCATCAGCCCCAGCATTTT. This sequence encodes CASSRDSHQPQHF.